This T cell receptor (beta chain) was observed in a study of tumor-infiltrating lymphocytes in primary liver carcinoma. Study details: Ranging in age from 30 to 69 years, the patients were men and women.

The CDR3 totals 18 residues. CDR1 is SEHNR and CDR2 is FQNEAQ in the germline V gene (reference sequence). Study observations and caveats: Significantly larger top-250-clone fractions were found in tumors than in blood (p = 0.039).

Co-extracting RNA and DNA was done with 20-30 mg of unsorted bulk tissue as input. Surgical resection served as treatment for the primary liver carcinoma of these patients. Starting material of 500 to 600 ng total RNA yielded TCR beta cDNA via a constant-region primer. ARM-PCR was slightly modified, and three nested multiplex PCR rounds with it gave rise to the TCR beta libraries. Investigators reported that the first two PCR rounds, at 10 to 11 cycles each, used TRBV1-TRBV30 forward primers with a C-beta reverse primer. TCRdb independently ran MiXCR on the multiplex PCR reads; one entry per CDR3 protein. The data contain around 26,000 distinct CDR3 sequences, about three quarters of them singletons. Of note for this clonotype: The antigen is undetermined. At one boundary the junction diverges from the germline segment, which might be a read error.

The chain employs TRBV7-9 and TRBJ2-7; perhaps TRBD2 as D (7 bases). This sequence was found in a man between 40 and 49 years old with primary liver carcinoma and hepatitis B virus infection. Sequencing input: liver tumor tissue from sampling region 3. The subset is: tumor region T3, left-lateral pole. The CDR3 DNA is TGTACCAGCAGCGGCGGGACAAGCGGGAACCAGCGCCCCTACGAGCAGTACTTC. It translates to CTSSGGTSGNQRPYEQYF.